Following are 5 T cell receptor beta chains from one sample sequenced in a study of beta chain features in type 1 diabetes. Their target antigens are unknown. The isolated RNA, all of it, was reverse transcribed, so expressed TCRB transcripts were what got sequenced. Data came from immunoSEQ multiplex PCR; TCRdb stores just in-frame clones and leaves some out. The sample records approximately 730,000 clones, about an eighth being singletons. Study-wide results and caveats: Shortening that was moderate but significant affected the TCRB CDR3s of Type 1 diabetes patients in all four CD4+ subsets.

The sequencing sample was made of naive CD4+ T cells from blood. These receptors came from a man aged 18 to 30 with type 1 diabetes.

V gene TRBV11-2 combines with J gene TRBJ1-1, with unresolved D. Deletions cut 2 bases from V and 0 bases from J, with 7 bases between. Germline loops: CDR1 SGHAT, CDR2 FQNNGV. The CDR3 extends over 14 amino acids. CDR3 nucleotide sequence: TGTGCCAGCAGCTTACAAGAAATGAACACTGAAGCTTTCTTT. This gives the protein CASSLQEMNTEAFF. The complete variable domain, with remaining parts taken from reference TRBV11-2 and TRBJ1-1, reads EAGVAQSPRYKIIEKRQSVAFWCNPISGHATLYWYQQILGQGPKLLIQFQNNGVVDDSQLPKDRFSAERLKGVDSTLKIQPAKLEDSAVYLCASSLQEMNTEAFFGQGTRLTVV.

This sequence joins TRBV9 and TRBJ2-2, with 9 bases lining up with TRBD1. V shed 1 base, J shed 5 bases, and the junction held 6 bases outside the gene matches. The germline V gene has CDR1 SGDLS and CDR2 YYNGEE. CDR3 length: 16 residues. The CDR3 DNA follows: TGTGCCAGCAGCGTACTAGGGACAGGGCGGACCGGGGAGCTGTTTTTT. Residues: CASSVLGTGRTGELFF.

Comment on this clone: Other nucleotide sequences from this sample produce the same CDR3. This chain connects TRBV7-9 to TRBJ1-1; perhaps TRBD1 as D (5 bases). CDR1 and CDR2 from the germline V gene are SEHNR and FQNEAQ (reference sequence). Trimming cost V 5 bases and J 3 bases, with 10 bases left between them. CDR3 length equals 13 residues. The DNA for the CDR3 is TGTGCCAGCAGCGTAGACAGAGACACTGAAGCTTTCTTT. This translates into CASSVDRDTEAFF.

This clone has only a few counts. As DNA, the CDR3 is TGTGCCAGCAGTGACTACAGGGGGCGGGGTGGGCCCCAGCATTTT. Protein: CASSDYRGRGGPQHF. The chain combines TRBV2 with TRBJ1-5, with 9 bases lining up with TRBD1. J gave up 9 bases and V 3 bases, and 9 bases lay outside the gene matches. The CDR3 loop spans 15 amino acids. From germline, CDR1 is SNHLY and CDR2 FYNNEI.

The chain uses TRBV15 and TRBJ1-4; D unclear. The CDR3 sequence is 16 residues long. V dropped 0 bases and J dropped 3 bases, with 11 bases sitting between them. Germline CDR1 reads LNHNV; CDR2 reads YYDKDF (reference sequence). The CDR3 loop is CATSRDAAGANEKLFF. CDR3 DNA sequence: TGTGCCACCAGCAGAGATGCGGCTGGAGCTAATGAAAAACTGTTTTTT. The variable domain in full, completed from reference TRBV15 and TRBJ1-4, reads DAMVIQNPRYQVTQFGKPVTLSCSQTLNHNVMYWYQQKSSQAPKLLFHYYDKDFNNEADTPDNFQSRRPNTSFCFLDIRSPGLGDTAMYLCATSRDAAGANEKLFFGSGTQLSVL.